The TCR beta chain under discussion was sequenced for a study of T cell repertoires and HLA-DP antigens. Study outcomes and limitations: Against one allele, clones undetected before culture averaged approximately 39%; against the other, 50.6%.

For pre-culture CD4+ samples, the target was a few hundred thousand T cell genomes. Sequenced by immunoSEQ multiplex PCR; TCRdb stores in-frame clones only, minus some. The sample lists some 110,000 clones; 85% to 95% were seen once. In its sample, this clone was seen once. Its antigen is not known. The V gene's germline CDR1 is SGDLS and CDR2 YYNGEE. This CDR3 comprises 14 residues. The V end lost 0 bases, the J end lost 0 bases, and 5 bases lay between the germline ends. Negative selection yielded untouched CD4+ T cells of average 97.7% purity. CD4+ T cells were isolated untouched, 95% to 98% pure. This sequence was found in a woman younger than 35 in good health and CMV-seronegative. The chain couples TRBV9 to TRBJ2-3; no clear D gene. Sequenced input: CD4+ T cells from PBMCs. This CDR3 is CASSVDASTDTQYF. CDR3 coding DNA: TGTGCCAGCAGCGTAGACGCTAGCACAGATACGCAGTATTTT.